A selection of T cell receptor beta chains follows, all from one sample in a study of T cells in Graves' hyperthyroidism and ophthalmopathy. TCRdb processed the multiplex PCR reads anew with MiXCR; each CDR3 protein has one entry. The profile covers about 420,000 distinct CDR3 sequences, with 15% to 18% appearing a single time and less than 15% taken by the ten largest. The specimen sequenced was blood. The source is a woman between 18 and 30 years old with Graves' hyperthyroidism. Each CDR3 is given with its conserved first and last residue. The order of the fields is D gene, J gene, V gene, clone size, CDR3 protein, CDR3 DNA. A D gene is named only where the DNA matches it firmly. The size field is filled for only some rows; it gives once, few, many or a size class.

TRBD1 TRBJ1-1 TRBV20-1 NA CSARSPTGWSTEAFF TGCAGTGCTCGGTCCCCGACAGGGTGGAGCACTGAAGCTTTCTTT
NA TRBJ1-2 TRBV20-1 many CSARGWTANYGYTF TGCAGTGCTAGAGGGTGGACAGCTAACTATGGCTACACCTTC
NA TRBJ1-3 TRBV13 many CASSLGWGNTGNTIYF TGTGCCAGCAGCTTAGGATGGGGTAACACCGGAAACACCATATATTTT
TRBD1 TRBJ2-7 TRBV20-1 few CSARNRGISYEQYF TGCAGTGCTAGAAACAGGGGGATTTCTTACGAGCAGTACTTC
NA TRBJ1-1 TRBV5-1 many CASSAYFGRVNTEAFF TGCGCCAGCAGCGCTTATTTTGGCAGGGTGAACACTGAAGCTTTCTTT
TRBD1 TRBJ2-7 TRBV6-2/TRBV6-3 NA CASSYSDRGFSYEQYF TGTGCCAGCAGTTACTCCGACAGGGGGTTCTCCTACGAGCAGTACTTC
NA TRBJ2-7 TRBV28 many CASSLKQVASYEQYF TGTGCCAGCAGTTTAAAACAGGTAGCTTCCTACGAGCAGTACTTC
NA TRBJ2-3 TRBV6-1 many CASSYAGVEDTQYF TGTGCCAGCAGTTATGCAGGGGTTGAAGATACGCAGTATTTT
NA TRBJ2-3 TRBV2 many CASSDQGHQGDTQYF TGTGCCAGCAGTGATCAGGGACACCAGGGGGATACGCAGTATTTT
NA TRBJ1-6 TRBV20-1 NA CSARGRAHGGSSPLHF TGCAGTGCTAGAGGAAGGGCCCACGGAGGGAGTTCACCCCTCCACTTT
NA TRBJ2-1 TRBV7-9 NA CASSLDSFGFF TGTGCCAGCAGCTTAGATAGTTTTGGGTTCTTC
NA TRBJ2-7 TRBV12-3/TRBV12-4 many CASSLEASVSYEQYF TGTGCCAGCAGTTTAGAGGCTAGCGTATCCTACGAGCAGTACTTC
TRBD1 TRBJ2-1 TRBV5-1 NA CASSLRDREGDNEQFF TGCGCCAGCAGCCTCCGGGACAGGGAAGGGGACAATGAGCAGTTCTTC
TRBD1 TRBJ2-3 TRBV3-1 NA CASSQGQGSADTQYF TGTGCCAGCAGCCAAGGACAGGGATCAGCAGATACGCAGTATTTT
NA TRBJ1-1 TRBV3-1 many CASRTTDSSNTEAFF TGTGCCAGCAGGACAACGGACAGTTCGAACACTGAAGCTTTCTTT
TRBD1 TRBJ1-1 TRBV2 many CARGQTNTEAFF TGTGCCAGGGGACAGACGAACACTGAAGCTTTCTTT
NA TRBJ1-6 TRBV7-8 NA CASSSRVSNSPLHF TGTGCCAGCAGCTCCCGGGTCTCAAATTCACCCCTCCACTTT
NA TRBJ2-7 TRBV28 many CASSARLSYEQYF TGTGCCAGCAGTGCCAGGCTCTCCTACGAGCAGTACTTC
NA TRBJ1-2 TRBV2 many CASSPQGGGGYGYTF TGTGCCAGCAGTCCACAGGGTGGCGGGGGTTATGGCTACACCTTC
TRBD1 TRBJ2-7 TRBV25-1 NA CASSDPGQGTYEQYF TGTGCCAGCAGTGATCCGGGACAGGGAACCTACGAGCAGTACTTC
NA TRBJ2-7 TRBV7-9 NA CASSFRGAYEQHF TGTGCCAGCAGCTTCAGGGGGGCCTACGAGCAGCACTTC
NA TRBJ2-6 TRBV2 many CASNRDPNSGANVLTF TGTGCCAGTAACCGGGACCCGAACTCTGGGGCCAACGTCCTGACTTTC
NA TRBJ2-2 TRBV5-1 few CASSLRWAGGTGELFF TGCGCCAGCAGCTTGCGCTGGGCCGGGGGAACCGGGGAGCTGTTTTTT
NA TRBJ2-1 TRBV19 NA CASSIGARGGFPYNEQFF TGTGCCAGTAGTATAGGTGCCCGTGGGGGGTTCCCCTACAATGAGCAGTTCTTC
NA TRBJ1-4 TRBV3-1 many CASSHRDKRREKLFF TGTGCCAGCAGCCACCGGGACAAAAGAAGAGAAAAACTGTTTTTT
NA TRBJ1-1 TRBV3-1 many CASSQDGAAEAFF TGTGCCAGCAGCCAAGACGGGGCAGCTGAAGCTTTCTTT
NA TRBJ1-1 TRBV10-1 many CASSDPRGYTEAFF TGCGCCAGCAGTGACCCCCGCGGGTACACTGAAGCTTTCTTT
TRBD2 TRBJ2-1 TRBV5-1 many CASRGAGGTSGKDEQFF TGCGCCAGCAGGGGCGCTGGGGGGACTAGCGGGAAGGATGAGCAGTTCTTC
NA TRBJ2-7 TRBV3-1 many CASSLSGQASEQYF TGTGCCAGCAGCCTAAGCGGTCAGGCCTCCGAGCAGTACTTC
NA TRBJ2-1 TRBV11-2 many CASSLRLAGDEQFF TGTGCCAGCAGCCTTCGACTGGCTGGGGATGAGCAGTTCTTC
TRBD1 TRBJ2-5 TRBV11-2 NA CASSQGQGETQYF TGTGCCAGCAGCCAGGGACAGGGTGAGACCCAGTACTTC
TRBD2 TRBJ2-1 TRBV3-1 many CASSSPGGEIYNEQFF TGTGCCAGCAGCTCGCCCGGGGGGGAGATCTACAATGAGCAGTTCTTC
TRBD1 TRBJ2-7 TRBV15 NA CATSRDKGADRGYEQYF TGTGCCACCAGCAGAGATAAAGGGGCGGACAGGGGGTACGAGCAGTACTTC
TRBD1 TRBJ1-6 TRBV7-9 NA CASSLQGQGPYNSPLHF TGTGCCAGCAGCCTACAGGGACAGGGGCCCTATAATTCACCCCTCCACTTT
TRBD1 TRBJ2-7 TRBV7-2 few CASSPDRVYEQYF TGTGCCAGCAGCCCGGACAGGGTTTACGAGCAGTACTTC
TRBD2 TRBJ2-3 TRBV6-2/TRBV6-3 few CASSYNSAGGQADTQYF TGTGCCAGCAGTTACAATTCAGCGGGGGGGCAAGCAGATACGCAGTATTTT
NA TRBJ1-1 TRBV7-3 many CASSSSSRGNTEAFF TGTGCCAGCAGCTCGTCTTCCAGGGGGAACACTGAAGCTTTCTTT
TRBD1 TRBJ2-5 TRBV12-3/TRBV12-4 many CASATSVAGGQETQYF TGTGCCAGCGCAACCTCCGTGGCAGGGGGCCAAGAGACCCAGTACTTC
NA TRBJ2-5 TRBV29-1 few CSAASGETQYF TGCAGCGCCGCCAGCGGGGAGACCCAGTACTTC